The T cell receptor beta chain under discussion was sequenced for a study of blood T cells in healthy people across ages. This clonotype was counted only a few times. Extraction of total RNA produced a minimum of 5.5 micrograms from each sample. The CDR3 totals 14 residues. Germline V gene sequence: CDR1 LGHDT, CDR2 YNNKEL (reference sequence). The germline V and J ends were trimmed by 5 bases and 3 bases, with 12 bases remaining between them. It was with a sample-barcoded 5' primer and a J-beta primer mix that a second PCR of roughly 7 to 11 cycles was run. TCRdb re-analysed the 5' RACE reads in MiXCR, keeping a single row per CDR3 protein. The sample records 750,000 to 1,000,000 distinct CDR3 sequences, almost 30% being singletons. The same sample was also used in a study of T cells of mothers and their children.

The gene calls are TRBV3-1 and TRBJ2-3, with D perhaps TRBD1 (6 bases). Sequenced input: blood. The sequence derives from a middle-aged woman in good health. CDR3 DNA sequence: TGTGCCAGCAGCTACAGGGCACCGACAGATACGCAGTATTTT. Translation gives CASSYRAPTDTQYF.